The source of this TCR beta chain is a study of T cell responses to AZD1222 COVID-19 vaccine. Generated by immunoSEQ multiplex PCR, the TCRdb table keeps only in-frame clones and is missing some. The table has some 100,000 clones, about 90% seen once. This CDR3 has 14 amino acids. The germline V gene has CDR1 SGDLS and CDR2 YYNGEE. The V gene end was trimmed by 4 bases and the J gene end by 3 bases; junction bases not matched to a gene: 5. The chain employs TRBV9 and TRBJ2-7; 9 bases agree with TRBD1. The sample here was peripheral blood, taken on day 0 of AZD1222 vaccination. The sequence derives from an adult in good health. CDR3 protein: CASSPGQGFYEQYF. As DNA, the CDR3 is TGTGCCAGCAGCCCGGGACAGGGTTTCTACGAGCAGTACTTC.